Below are 17 T cell receptor beta chains sequenced from a single sample in a study of OX40 agonist ivuxolimab in advanced cancers. Assay: immunoSEQ multiplex PCR; the TCRdb copy retains only in-frame clones and omits some. The table lists some 77,000 clones, 85% to 90% of them singletons. The source was CD4+ or CD8+ T cells sorted from blood, collected in a trial of the OX40 agonist ivuxolimab. All receptors come from an adult with an advanced solid tumor such as melanoma, head and neck, liver or kidney cancer.

The chain is built from TRBV6-1 and TRBJ1-5, with a possible D match to TRBD1 (5 bases). Trimming left V 6 bases short and J 0 bases short, with 6 bases between. Germline V gene sequence: CDR1 MNHNS, CDR2 SASEGT. The CDR3 has 13 residues. The CDR3 here is CASSRDSNQPQHF. The CDR3 DNA sequence: TGTGCCAGCAGCAGGGATAGCAATCAGCCCCAGCATTTT.

This chain links TRBV7-9 with TRBJ2-3; 8 bases line up with TRBD2. V shed 7 bases and J 6 bases; nucleotides not matched to a gene: 12. Germline CDR1 SEHNR, CDR2 FQNEAQ (reference sequence). The CDR3 runs to 15 residues. DNA of the CDR3: TGTGCCAGCACTCCCCCGGGGGGGGCGACTGATACGCAGTATTTT. Translation: CASTPPGGATDTQYF. The whole variable domain, filled in from reference TRBV7-9 and TRBJ2-3, reads DTGVSQNPRHKITKRGQNVTFRCDPISEHNRLYWYRQTLGQGPEFLTYFQNEAQLEKSRLLSDRFSAERPKGSFSTLEIQRTEQGDSAMYLCASTPPGGATDTQYFGPGTRLTVL.

The V gene is TRBV11-3, the J gene TRBJ2-1; 12 positions agree with TRBD2. J was trimmed by 7 bases and V by 0 bases; bases with no gene match: 7. The CDR3 covers 17 residues. The V gene's germline CDR1 is SGHNT and CDR2 YENEEA. The CDR3 coding sequence is TGTGCCAGCAGCTTAGATCGTCTAGCGGGGGGGTGGAATGAGCAGTTCTTC. This translates into CASSLDRLAGGWNEQFF.

The chain joins TRBV4-1 to TRBJ2-1; weak D call: TRBD2 (6 bases). CDR1 and CDR2 (germline): MGHRA, YSYEKL. V lost 1 base and J 9 bases, leaving 16 bases between the germline ends. The CDR3 is made up of 15 amino acids. CDR3 amino acids: CASSQVAPLAPEQFF. CDR3 coding DNA: TGCGCCAGCAGCCAAGTGGCCCCCCTAGCGCCTGAGCAGTTCTTC.

In DNA, the CDR3 is TGTGCCAGCAGCTCGGGACAGGGGAAGGACTATGGCTACACCTTC. It yields the protein CASSSGQGKDYGYTF. V gene TRBV7-3 combines with J gene TRBJ1-2, with TRBD1 matching 10 bases. Germline assignment: CDR1 SGHTA and CDR2 FQGTGA. The CDR3 has 15 amino acids. V was clipped by 4 bases and J by 3 bases; unmatched bases: 5.

V and J are TRBV20-1 and TRBJ1-1; unclear D gene. Germline assignment: CDR1 DFQATT and CDR2 SNEGSKA (reference sequence). The CDR3 is 11 residues long. The V gene lost 2 bases and the J gene lost 3 bases, with 4 bases spanning the gap. CDR3 amino acids: CSARRDTEAFF. For the CDR3, the DNA is TGCAGTGCTAGAAGGGACACTGAAGCTTTCTTT.

This rearrangement joins TRBV27 to TRBJ1-3; TRBD1 aligns across 7 bases. Germline V lookup: CDR1 MNHEY, CDR2 SMNVEV (reference sequence). The CDR3 runs 16 residues. Trimming removed 2 bases from V and 4 bases from J; junction bases left unmatched: 8. CDR3 sequence reads: CASSLHRGPPGNTIYF. The CDR3 DNA reads as TGTGCCAGCAGTTTACACAGGGGCCCGCCGGGAAACACCATATATTTT.

The CDR3 nucleotides read TGTGCCAGCAGCTTGGGTCCTACGGGACAAATGAACACTGAAGCTTTCTTT. Translation gives CASSLGPTGQMNTEAFF. J is TRBJ1-1 and V is TRBV5-4; weak D call: TRBD1 (6 bases). There are 17 residues in the CDR3. Germline V CDR1 and CDR2: SGHNT, YYREEE (reference sequence). V lost 0 bases and J 0 bases, leaving 15 bases between the germline ends.

The rearrangement links TRBV6-6 to TRBJ1-1; D not certain. V lost 4 bases and J 4 bases, leaving 10 bases between the germline ends. This CDR3 contains 13 residues. Germline V CDR1 and CDR2: MNHNY, SVGAGI (reference sequence). The CDR3 DNA follows: TGTGCCAGCAGTTCTACCTTGGGCACTGAAGCTTTCTTT. Encoded protein: CASSSTLGTEAFF.

This clone occurred once. The CDR3 does not close with the conserved phenylalanine or tryptophan, likely indicating a read error. The DNA is left out, because the CDR3 cannot be placed on it with certainty; the CDR3 is given as TCRdb lists it. The rearrangement joins TRBV7-2 to TRBJ1-1; the table's TRBD1 call for D was not verified on the DNA. Inclusive of both ends, the CDR3 amounts to 13 amino acids. The germline CDR1 and CDR2 sequences are SGHTA and FQGNSA. The CDR3 protein is CASSLALSLTFAK.

V is TRBV30 and J is TRBJ1-6, with D possibly TRBD1 on 6 matching bases. In germline, CDR1 is GTSNPN, CDR2 SVGIG (reference sequence). V was pared by 0 bases and J by 6 bases, with 9 bases between. The CDR3 contains 14 residues. As DNA, the CDR3 is TGTGCCTGGAGTGTCGGAGGGGGTAATTCACCCCTCCACTTT. It encodes CAWSVGGGNSPLHF.

This chain uses TRBV7-3 with TRBJ2-1; TRBD2 might be the D (5 bases). CDR3 length: 12 amino acids. In germline, CDR1 is SGHTA, CDR2 FQGTGA. Trimming took 5 bases from V and 9 from J, leaving 11 bases between them. This CDR3 reads CASSLLRVEQFF. CDR3 coding DNA: TGTGCCAGCAGCCTTTTGCGGGTTGAGCAGTTCTTC. The entire variable domain, with the rest obtained from reference TRBV7-3 and TRBJ2-1, is as follows: GAGVSQTPSNKVTEKGKYVELRCDPISGHTALYWYRQSLGQGPEFLIYFQGTGAADDSGLPNDRFFAVRPEGSVSTLKIQRTERGDSAVYLCASSLLRVEQFFGPGTRLTVL.

This clone appeared a single time. V and J are TRBV2 and TRBJ2-5, with TRBD2 matching 10 bases. The germline CDR1 and CDR2 sequences are SNHLY and FYNNEI. The CDR3 is 15 amino acids. With V trimmed by 5 bases and J by 5 bases, 8 bases remained unmatched. The chain's CDR3 is CASSQRGGLFETQYF. The CDR3, as DNA: TGTGCCAGCAGTCAGCGGGGGGGCCTCTTTGAGACCCAGTACTTC.

This clone came up once. The V and J genes are TRBV4-2 and TRBJ2-2; 7 bases fit TRBD1. Losses at the gene ends were 0 bases for V and 3 bases for J; bases not matched to a gene: 7. Germline CDR1 LGHNA, CDR2 YNFKEQ. The CDR3 spans 17 residues. The CDR3 protein is CASSQDYRGRDTGELFF. In nucleotides, the CDR3 is TGTGCCAGCAGCCAAGACTACAGGGGTCGTGACACCGGGGAGCTGTTTTTT.

The rearrangement uses TRBV30 and TRBJ2-1; D is unclear. The length of the CDR3 is 14 residues. The germline V gene has CDR1 GTSNPN and CDR2 SVGIG (reference sequence). V lost 5 bases to trimming and J lost 5 bases, with 16 bases between them. The CDR3 sequence is CAWGKGTVNNEQFF. CDR3 DNA sequence: TGTGCCTGGGGTAAAGGAACTGTCAACAATGAGCAGTTCTTC. The full variable domain, completed using reference TRBV30 and TRBJ2-1, is SQTIHQWPATLVQPVGSPLSLECTVEGTSNPNLYWYRQAAGRGLQLLFYSVGIGQISSEVPQNLSASRPQDRQFILSSKKLLLSDSGFYLCAWGKGTVNNEQFFGPGTRLTVL.

This clone was counted between two and nine times. V is TRBV6-1 and J is TRBJ1-5; no firm D call. Germline V gene data show CDR1 as MNHNS and CDR2 as SASEGT. Trimming removed 0 bases from V and 7 bases from J, with 10 bases in between. The CDR3 totals 14 residues. CDR3: CASSEAAMYQPQHF. As DNA, the CDR3 is TGTGCCAGCAGTGAAGCAGCTATGTACCAGCCCCAGCATTTT.

The chain couples TRBV28 to TRBJ1-2; D remains ambiguous. CDR1 and CDR2 (germline): MDHEN, SYDVKM. V dropped 5 bases and J dropped 10 bases, with 2 bases sitting between them. The length of the CDR3 is 8 residues. The CDR3 spells CASSVYTF. In nucleotides, the CDR3 is TGTGCCAGCAGTGTCTACACCTTC.